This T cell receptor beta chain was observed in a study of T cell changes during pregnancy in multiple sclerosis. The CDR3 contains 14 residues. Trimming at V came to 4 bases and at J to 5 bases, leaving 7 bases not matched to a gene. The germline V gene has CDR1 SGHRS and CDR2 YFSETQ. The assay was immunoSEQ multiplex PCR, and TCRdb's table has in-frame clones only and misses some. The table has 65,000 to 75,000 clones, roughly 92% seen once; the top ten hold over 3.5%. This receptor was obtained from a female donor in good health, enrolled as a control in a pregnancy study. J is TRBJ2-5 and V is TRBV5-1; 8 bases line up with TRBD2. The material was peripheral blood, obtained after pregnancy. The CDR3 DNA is TGCGCCAGCAGCCCGCCGACTAGCGAGGAGACCCAGTACTTC. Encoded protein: CASSPPTSEETQYF.